A selection of T cell receptor beta chains follows, all from one sample in a study of blood T cells in healthy people across ages. TCRdb ran MiXCR on the 5' RACE reads and lists one entry per CDR3 protein. Of fewer than 2 million distinct CDR3 sequences in the sample, about 39% are singletons; the top ten hold about 23%. Sequencing input: blood. The receptors were sampled from a human donor in good health. Both conserved end residues are part of each CDR3. A D gene is named only where the DNA matches it firmly. A row's size may be missing; if present it is once, few, many or a size class.

clone_size: few
d_call: TRBD1
v_call: TRBV7-9
j_call: TRBJ1-4
cdr3_nt: TGTGCCAGCAGCTTAGGGGGACAGTCTAATGAAAAACTGTTTTTT
cdr3_aa: CASSLGGQSNEKLFF

clone_size: NA
d_call: TRBD2
v_call: TRBV20-1
j_call: TRBJ2-3
cdr3_nt: TGCAGTGCTAGAGATTCCAGACTAGCGGGGGGACGCACAGATACGCAGTATTTT
cdr3_aa: CSARDSRLAGGRTDTQYF

clone_size: NA
d_call: TRBD1
v_call: TRBV11-1
j_call: TRBJ1-1
cdr3_nt: TGTGCCAGCCGATACACAGGGGAGAGGGCTGAAGCTTTCTTT
cdr3_aa: CASRYTGERAEAFF

clone_size: NA
d_call: NA
v_call: TRBV9
j_call: TRBJ2-2
cdr3_nt: TGTGCCAGCAGCGTAGATGGGGCCCGGACCGGGGAGCTGTTTTTT
cdr3_aa: CASSVDGARTGELFF

clone_size: NA
d_call: TRBD2
v_call: TRBV4-2
j_call: TRBJ2-5
cdr3_nt: TGTGCCAGCAGCCAAGTTCTAGCGGGGGCCCAAGAGACCCAGTACTTC
cdr3_aa: CASSQVLAGAQETQYF

clone_size: few
d_call: NA
v_call: TRBV5-1
j_call: TRBJ2-7
cdr3_nt: TGCGCCAGCAGCCCAGTGGGCAGTGCTCCTCCCTACGAGCAGTACTTC
cdr3_aa: CASSPVGSAPPYEQYF

clone_size: NA
d_call: NA
v_call: TRBV12-3/TRBV12-4
j_call: TRBJ2-7
cdr3_nt: TGTGCCAGCAGTATCGCCGAGGCCTACGAGCAGTACTTC
cdr3_aa: CASSIAEAYEQYF

clone_size: few
d_call: NA
v_call: TRBV7-2
j_call: TRBJ1-1
cdr3_nt: TGTGCCAGCAGCCCAGATCCGTATGAGGACACTGAAGCTTTCTTT
cdr3_aa: CASSPDPYEDTEAFF

clone_size: few
d_call: NA
v_call: TRBV7-6
j_call: TRBJ2-1
cdr3_nt: TGTGCCAGCAGCCCGCGGGCAGAGAACAATGAGCAGTTCTTC
cdr3_aa: CASSPRAENNEQFF

clone_size: NA
d_call: NA
v_call: TRBV5-1
j_call: TRBJ2-3
cdr3_nt: TGCGCCAGCAGTATGGGGGAGTCCAGGGATACGCAGTATTTT
cdr3_aa: CASSMGESRDTQYF

clone_size: NA
d_call: NA
v_call: TRBV7-2
j_call: TRBJ2-1
cdr3_nt: TGTGCCAGCAGCTTGTGGCGGACCTATAATGAGCAGTTCTTC
cdr3_aa: CASSLWRTYNEQFF

clone_size: NA
d_call: NA
v_call: TRBV29-1
j_call: TRBJ1-2
cdr3_nt: TGCAGCGTTGAATTTCCCCAGGGTCCCTATGGCTACACCTTC
cdr3_aa: CSVEFPQGPYGYTF

clone_size: few
d_call: NA
v_call: TRBV20-1
j_call: TRBJ2-7
cdr3_nt: TGCAGTGCTAGAGATGTAACCTTTAGCTCCTACGAGCAGTACTTC
cdr3_aa: CSARDVTFSSYEQYF

clone_size: NA
d_call: NA
v_call: TRBV12-3/TRBV12-4
j_call: TRBJ1-6
cdr3_nt: TGTGCCAGCAGAGGTATCAGGGTGAACGACTCACCCCTCCACTTT
cdr3_aa: CASRGIRVNDSPLHF

clone_size: many
d_call: NA
v_call: TRBV7-3
j_call: TRBJ1-1
cdr3_nt: TGTGCCAGCAGTTTAACAGGGTACACTGAAGCTTTCTTT
cdr3_aa: CASSLTGYTEAFF

clone_size: few
d_call: TRBD1
v_call: TRBV12-3/TRBV12-4
j_call: TRBJ1-2
cdr3_nt: TGTGCCAGCAGTAAGGGACAGATCCACTATGGCTACACCTTC
cdr3_aa: CASSKGQIHYGYTF

clone_size: few
d_call: TRBD1
v_call: TRBV7-9
j_call: TRBJ2-7
cdr3_nt: TGTGCCAGCAGCGGAGGACAGGGGAATTCCTACGAGCAGTACTTC
cdr3_aa: CASSGGQGNSYEQYF

clone_size: NA
d_call: NA
v_call: TRBV7-2
j_call: TRBJ2-1
cdr3_nt: TGTGCCAGCAGCTGGGTAGAGGATATCTGGGCCTGCAATGAGCAGTTCTTC
cdr3_aa: CASSWVEDIWACNEQFF

clone_size: few
d_call: TRBD1
v_call: TRBV9
j_call: TRBJ2-1
cdr3_nt: TGTGCCAGCAGCGCAGATGGGACAGGGGACAATGAGCAGTTCTTC
cdr3_aa: CASSADGTGDNEQFF

clone_size: NA
d_call: NA
v_call: TRBV7-2
j_call: TRBJ2-1
cdr3_nt: TGTGCCAGCAGCTTAACCCGGTCTCAAGAGACCCAGTTCTTC
cdr3_aa: CASSLTRSQETQFF

clone_size: NA
d_call: TRBD1
v_call: TRBV6-1
j_call: TRBJ1-1
cdr3_nt: TGTGCCAGCAGCCCATTAGGGGTCTATAACACAGGGGGCACTGAAGCTTTCTTT
cdr3_aa: CASSPLGVYNTGGTEAFF

clone_size: NA
d_call: TRBD2
v_call: TRBV2
j_call: TRBJ2-3
cdr3_nt: TGTGCCAGCAGGGGGGGACTAGCGCGGAGCACAGATACGCAGTATTTT
cdr3_aa: CASRGGLARSTDTQYF

clone_size: NA
d_call: NA
v_call: TRBV2
j_call: TRBJ1-1
cdr3_nt: TGTGCCAGCAGTGTATTTGCAGGGGTAGAGGCTGAAGCTTTCTTT
cdr3_aa: CASSVFAGVEAEAFF

clone_size: NA
d_call: NA
v_call: TRBV4-3
j_call: TRBJ1-5
cdr3_nt: TGCGCCAGCAGCCAAGATTGGGCGGCGAATCAGCCCCAGCATTTT
cdr3_aa: CASSQDWAANQPQHF

clone_size: NA
d_call: TRBD2
v_call: TRBV6-1
j_call: TRBJ2-3
cdr3_nt: TGTGCCAGCAGACTAGCTAGCGGGGGGGTGGATACGCAGTATTTT
cdr3_aa: CASRLASGGVDTQYF

clone_size: few
d_call: TRBD1
v_call: TRBV29-1
j_call: TRBJ1-2
cdr3_nt: TGCAGCGTTGAAGGGCAGGGGGCATGCTATGGCTACACCTTC
cdr3_aa: CSVEGQGACYGYTF

clone_size: few
d_call: NA
v_call: TRBV12-3/TRBV12-4
j_call: TRBJ1-1
cdr3_nt: TGTGCCAGCAGGCCTGGAATCGGAGCCACTGAAGCTTTCTTT
cdr3_aa: CASRPGIGATEAFF

clone_size: few
d_call: TRBD1
v_call: TRBV7-9
j_call: TRBJ1-1
cdr3_nt: TGTGCCAGCAGCATGGGACAGGGTGCCACTGAAGCTTTCTTT
cdr3_aa: CASSMGQGATEAFF

clone_size: few
d_call: TRBD1
v_call: TRBV5-1
j_call: TRBJ1-6
cdr3_nt: TGCGCCAGCAGCTTCGGGGACAGCAATTCACCCCTCCACTTT
cdr3_aa: CASSFGDSNSPLHF

clone_size: NA
d_call: NA
v_call: TRBV6-6
j_call: TRBJ2-4
cdr3_nt: TGTGCCAGCAGTTATTACGAAGGGGAAGAGCAGTACTTC
cdr3_aa: CASSYYEGEEQYF

clone_size: few
d_call: NA
v_call: TRBV25-1
j_call: TRBJ2-7
cdr3_nt: TGTGCCAGCAGTGAGGGGCAGAAACGTTACGAGCAGTACTTC
cdr3_aa: CASSEGQKRYEQYF

clone_size: NA
d_call: NA
v_call: TRBV6-1
j_call: TRBJ1-1
cdr3_nt: TGTGCCAGCAGTGACCAACCGGGACACAGCACTGAAGCTTTCTTT
cdr3_aa: CASSDQPGHSTEAFF

clone_size: few
d_call: NA
v_call: TRBV27
j_call: TRBJ1-4
cdr3_nt: TGTGCCAGCAGCCGACAGTTTCTAGATAATGAAAAACTGTTTTTT
cdr3_aa: CASSRQFLDNEKLFF

clone_size: NA
d_call: TRBD1
v_call: TRBV4-3
j_call: TRBJ2-7
cdr3_nt: TGCGCCAGCAGCGCGGGACAGGGGGCTAGTGCTAGTATCCGCGAGCAGTACTTC
cdr3_aa: CASSAGQGASASIREQYF

clone_size: many
d_call: TRBD2
v_call: TRBV5-1
j_call: TRBJ2-1
cdr3_nt: TGCGCCAGCAGCCCCACACTAGCGGGGGGGGAAAATGAGCAGTTCTTC
cdr3_aa: CASSPTLAGGENEQFF